This is a list of T cell receptor beta chains from one sample in a study of shared clonotypes between healthy human individuals. The protocol was immunoSEQ multiplex PCR, while the TCRdb copy is restricted to in-frame clones and leaves out a portion. The data contain some 1,600,000 clones, approximately 98% of them singletons. The sequencing input was naive CD4+ T cells sorted from blood. These receptors all come from a young man in good health. Each CDR3 is given with its conserved first and last residue. D genes are given only for firm matches. The size entry is marked missing in some rows and otherwise reads once, few, many or a size class.

TRBJ2-1 - TRBV2 - TGTGCCAGCAGTGAAACGGTCTACTCCCATGGCTCCTACAATGAGCAGTTCTTC CASSETVYSHGSYNEQFF
TRBJ2-2 - TRBV2 - TGTGCCAGCAGTGCACAGAACACCGGGGAGCTGTTTTTT CASSAQNTGELFF
TRBJ1-2 - TRBV6-5 once TGTGCCAGCAGCCTCGGAGCTAACTATGGCTACACCTTC CASSLGANYGYTF
TRBJ2-1 TRBD2 TRBV7-8 - TGTGCCAGCACCACCTCGAGCGGGAATTACAATGAGCAGTTCTTC CASTTSSGNYNEQFF
TRBJ2-7 - TRBV6-1 - TGTGCCAGCAGTGCTGCAGCCTCCTACGAGCAGTACTTC CASSAAASYEQYF
TRBJ2-3 TRBD2 TRBV5-1 once TGCGCCAGCAGCAAGACTAGCGGAGTAAGCACAGATACGCAGTATTTT CASSKTSGVSTDTQYF
TRBJ2-1 TRBD2 TRBV30 - TGTGCCTGGAGTAAGACGGGACTAGCGGGTTACAATGAGCAGTTCTTC CAWSKTGLAGYNEQFF
TRBJ2-2 TRBD2 TRBV7-6 - TGTGCCAGCAGCTCGACTAGCGGGAGTAGGGCCGGGGAGCTGTTTTTT CASSSTSGSRAGELFF
TRBJ2-1 - TRBV10-3 - TGTGCCATCAGTGAGTCGGGGCAGGGAGGCGAGCAGTTCTTC CAISESGQGGEQFF
TRBJ2-3 TRBD1 TRBV9 - TGTGCCAGCAGCGTCTCCGGACAGGGATCAGATACGCAGTATTTT CASSVSGQGSDTQYF
TRBJ1-1 - TRBV9 - TGTGCCAGCAGCCCCGGGGACATTAACACTGAAGCTTTCTTT CASSPGDINTEAFF
TRBJ1-2 - TRBV28 - TGTGCCAGCAGCTTTAATCGGGGACTGGGCTCTAACTATGGCTACACCTTC CASSFNRGLGSNYGYTF
TRBJ1-4 TRBD1 TRBV11-2 - TGTGCCAGCAGCCCAAGGGGGCGGGTGGGGGAAAAACTGTTTTTT CASSPRGRVGEKLFF
TRBJ2-7 TRBD2 TRBV6-5 - TGTGCCAGCAGTTACGCGGGAGGTAGAGTCTACGAGCAGTACTTC CASSYAGGRVYEQYF
TRBJ2-5 TRBD2 TRBV29-1 - TGCAGCGTTGAATATAGGTGGACTAGCGGGAGGCGGGAGACCCAGTACTTC CSVEYRWTSGRRETQYF
TRBJ1-2 - TRBV30 - TGTGCCTGGAGTGTAGAAGTAGCCTACACCTTC CAWSVEVAYTF
TRBJ1-5 TRBD1 TRBV18 - TGTGCCAGCTCACCATATCCGGGACAGGGGGCTGCTCAGCCCCAGCATTTT CASSPYPGQGAAQPQHF
TRBJ2-1 TRBD2 TRBV9 once TGTGCCAGCAGCGACAACCCTAGCGGGAGGGACTACAATGAGCAGTTCTTC CASSDNPSGRDYNEQFF
TRBJ2-7 - TRBV5-5 - TGTGCCAGCAGCACCCCGTACCGGGGCCGCTACGAGCAGTACTTC CASSTPYRGRYEQYF
TRBJ2-1 TRBD2 TRBV19 - TGTGCCAGTAGTTCCCGGACTAGGAGCAATGAGCAGTTCTTC CASSSRTRSNEQFF
TRBJ1-3 - TRBV7-9 - TGTGCCAGCTCCCGAACGGCAGGACTTGGAAACACCATATATTTT CASSRTAGLGNTIYF
TRBJ2-2 TRBD2 TRBV7-3 - TGTGCCAGCAGCCCCATACTCGCGGGAGGGACCGGGGAGCTGTTTTTT CASSPILAGGTGELFF
TRBJ2-2 - TRBV29-1 - TGCAGCGTCGTTGGGGTTGGTGGCACCGGGGAGCTGTTTTTT CSVVGVGGTGELFF
TRBJ2-7 - TRBV20-1 - TGCAGTGCCGTGGACGGACTCGAGCAGTACTTC CSAVDGLEQYF
TRBJ2-1 - TRBV9 - TGTGCCAGCAGCGTAGCGTCCACCTCTTACAATGAGCAGTTCTTC CASSVASTSYNEQFF
TRBJ2-7 - TRBV10-3 once TGTGCCATCGGAGAGACACCATACGAGCAGTACTTC CAIGETPYEQYF
TRBJ2-7 TRBD2 TRBV28 - TGTGCCAGCAGTTTATCCCTAGCGGGAGCATACGAGCAGTACTTC CASSLSLAGAYEQYF
TRBJ2-5 TRBD1 TRBV5-1 once TGCGCCAGCAGCTCAGTACAGGGGACCAGAGAGACCCAGTACTTC CASSSVQGTRETQYF
TRBJ2-3 - TRBV5-4 - TGTGCCAGCAGCTACCTACCTACAAGCACAGATACGCAGTATTTT CASSYLPTSTDTQYF
TRBJ1-1 TRBD1 TRBV5-4 - TGTGCCAGCAGCTCGACACCCGACAGGGTTGGAACTGAAGCTTTCTTT CASSSTPDRVGTEAFF
TRBJ2-1 - TRBV6-1 - TGTGCCAGCAGTGAACGGCAGGGGTTCTCCTACAATGAGCAGTTCTTC CASSERQGFSYNEQFF
TRBJ1-4 TRBD1 TRBV25-1 - TGTGCCAGCAGTGGGACAGGGTCCGGGCTTAATGAAAAACTGTTTTTT CASSGTGSGLNEKLFF
TRBJ2-7 TRBD2 TRBV30 - TGTGCCTGGAGCGCCTTGGGCAGGGAGGGCTACGAGCAGTACTTC CAWSALGREGYEQYF
TRBJ1-1 - TRBV29-1 - TGCAGCGTTGCCCCAAACTTGAACACTGAAGCTTTCTTT CSVAPNLNTEAFF
TRBJ2-3 - TRBV7-2 - TGTGCCAGCAGCTCTTACCGGGACACAGATACGCAGTATTTT CASSSYRDTDTQYF
TRBJ2-5 TRBD2 TRBV30 - TGTGCCTGGAGTGCTATCACTAGCGGGAGGGCTCAAGAGACCCAGTACTTC CAWSAITSGRAQETQYF
TRBJ2-5 TRBD1 TRBV7-8 - TGTGCCAGCAGCAAAGGACAGGGGGAGACCCAGTACTTC CASSKGQGETQYF
TRBJ2-1 - TRBV5-4 - TGTGCCAGCAGCACGGACGCCAGCTCCTACAATGAGCAGTTCTTC CASSTDASSYNEQFF
TRBJ2-2 - TRBV19 - TGTGCCAGTAGCGCCGGGGAGCTGTTTTTT CASSAGELFF
TRBJ1-4 - TRBV7-9 - TGTGCCAGCAGGAAGGGTCTCGCAACTAATGAAAAACTGTTTTTT CASRKGLATNEKLFF